The 12 T cell receptor beta chains presented below share a single source sample, sequenced in a study of OX40 agonist ivuxolimab in advanced cancers. The repertoire was sequenced with immunoSEQ multiplex PCR; TCRdb's copy has only in-frame clones and lacks some. Of some 76,000 clones in the sample, about nine tenths were seen once. The source material was CD4+ or CD8+ T cells sorted from blood, sampled in a trial of the OX40 agonist ivuxolimab. Source of these receptors: an adult with an advanced solid tumor such as melanoma, head and neck, liver or kidney cancer.

This chain links TRBV30 with TRBJ2-1; no firm D call. The germline V and J ends were trimmed by 2 bases and 12 bases, with 11 bases remaining between them. CDR3 length: 11 amino acids. Germline V CDR1 and CDR2: GTSNPN, SVGIG (reference sequence). CDR3 DNA: TGTGCCTGGAGTTATCAGGTCTCGCAGTTCTTC. Translation: CAWSYQVSQFF.

V usage is TRBV7-2 and J usage is TRBJ2-7, with 10 bases identical to TRBD2. J gave up 0 bases and V 7 bases, and 15 bases lay outside the gene matches. Germline CDR1 reads SGHTA; CDR2 reads FQGNSA. The CDR3 has 18 amino acids. CDR3 nucleotide sequence: TGTGCCAGCACCTATAGCGGGGGGTACGCGTTAGACTCCTACGAGCAGTACTTC. Amino acids: CASTYSGGYALDSYEQYF.

The chain joins TRBV7-7 to TRBJ2-5, with 9 bases identical to TRBD2. Germline V lookup: CDR1 SSHAT, CDR2 FNYEAQ (reference sequence). Trimming removed 5 bases from V and 7 bases from J; junction bases left unmatched: 5. This CDR3 region has 13 residues. Written as DNA, the CDR3 is TGTGCCAGCAGCCGACTGCGGGAGGGGACCCAGTACTTC. It yields the protein CASSRLREGTQYF. The whole variable domain, filled in from reference TRBV7-7 and TRBJ2-5, reads GAGVSQSPRYKVTKRGQDVTLRCDPISSHATLYWYQQALGQGPEFLTYFNYEAQPDKSGLPSDRFSAERPEGSISTLTIQRTEQRDSAMYRCASSRLREGTQYFGPGTRLLVL.

The genes are TRBV4-1 and TRBJ1-1; D possibly corresponds to TRBD1 (5 bases). Germline V lookup: CDR1 MGHRA, CDR2 YSYEKL. The V end was cut by 3 bases, the J end by 4 bases, with 18 bases between. This CDR3 is 16 amino acids long. CDR3 nucleotides: TGCGCCAGCAGCCATAATGGGGGGGGAGTTGCCACTGAAGCTTTCTTT. Amino acids: CASSHNGGGVATEAFF.

The V call is TRBV5-1, the J call TRBJ2-7; possibly TRBD2 for D (5 bases). Germline V gives CDR1 SGHRS, CDR2 YFSETQ. This CDR3 is built from 16 residues. V was trimmed by 0 bases and J by 4 bases, leaving 17 bases between them. The CDR3 DNA reads TGCGCCAGCAGCTTGGATTTGGGATCCGGGATATACGAGCAGTACTTC. It yields the protein CASSLDLGSGIYEQYF.

The rearrangement uses TRBV7-9 and TRBJ2-5, with 9 bases aligning to TRBD1. Germline assignment: CDR1 SEHNR and CDR2 FQNEAQ (reference sequence). The CDR3 is 12 amino acids. J lost 4 bases, V lost 10 bases, and 4 bases had no gene match. CDR3: CATRGQGETQYF. The CDR3 DNA is TGTGCCACCCGGGGACAGGGAGAGACCCAGTACTTC.

This chain connects TRBV7-3 to TRBJ1-1; perhaps TRBD1 as D (6 bases). The germline gives CDR1 SGHTA, CDR2 FQGTGA. Trimming removed 1 base at V and 5 bases at J, with 14 bases between. This CDR3 region has 15 residues. CDR3 sequence: CASSLISGGTTEAFF. Written as DNA, the CDR3 is TGTGCCAGCAGCTTAATAAGCGGGGGCACGACTGAAGCTTTCTTT. Variable domain in full (rest from reference TRBV7-3 and TRBJ1-1): GAGVSQTPSNKVTEKGKYVELRCDPISGHTALYWYRQSLGQGPEFLIYFQGTGAADDSGLPNDRFFAVRPEGSVSTLKIQRTERGDSAVYLCASSLISGGTTEAFFGQGTRLTVV.

V usage is TRBV7-7 and J usage is TRBJ2-2; no clear D. Between the trimmed V and J ends, which lost 2 bases and 4 bases, there was a span of 8 bases. Germline CDR1 SSHAT, CDR2 FNYEAQ (reference sequence). This CDR3 is 14 amino acids long. In nucleotides, the CDR3 is TGTGCCAGCAGCTTACAGGTCGGCACCGGGGAGCTGTTTTTT. Its protein product is CASSLQVGTGELFF.

The CDR3 sequence: CASSVGLAGPYEQYF. DNA of the CDR3: TGTGCCAGCAGCGTAGGACTAGCGGGCCCCTACGAGCAGTACTTC. V is TRBV9 and J is TRBJ2-7, with 10 bases lining up with TRBD2. This CDR3 has 15 amino acids. Germline CDR1 and CDR2: SGDLS and YYNGEE. The trim removed 0 bases at V and 2 bases at J, leaving 2 bases unmatched.

The V and J genes are TRBV11-2 and TRBJ1-1; tentative D call: TRBD1 (5 bases). The CDR3 loop spans 13 amino acids. The V end was cut by 2 bases, the J end by 6 bases, with 10 bases between. The germline V gene encodes CDR1 SGHAT and CDR2 FQNNGV. The CDR3 spells CASSLSGAAEAFF. The CDR3 DNA reads TGTGCCAGCAGCTTATCTGGGGCTGCTGAAGCTTTCTTT. Filled out from reference TRBV11-2 and TRBJ1-1, the complete variable domain reads EAGVAQSPRYKIIEKRQSVAFWCNPISGHATLYWYQQILGQGPKLLIQFQNNGVVDDSQLPKDRFSAERLKGVDSTLKIQPAKLEDSAVYLCASSLSGAAEAFFGQGTRLTVV.

This chain links TRBV18 with TRBJ1-5; no firm D call. Trimming stripped 2 bases from V and 0 bases from J, with 8 bases between. This CDR3 spans 15 amino acids. Germline-derived CDR1 and CDR2 are KGHSH and LQKENI. CDR3 loop: CASSPAANSNQPQHF. DNA of the CDR3: TGTGCCAGCTCACCAGCAGCGAATAGCAATCAGCCCCAGCATTTT.

This clone was seen just once. The chain recombines TRBV7-2 with TRBJ2-1; D ambiguous. The germline gives CDR1 SGHTA, CDR2 FQGNSA. Deletions cut 5 bases from V and 9 bases from J, with 17 bases between. This CDR3 spans 14 amino acids. The chain's CDR3 is CASSQGSRVLEQFF. The DNA for the CDR3 is TGTGCCAGCAGCCAAGGGTCTAGGGTTCTTGAGCAGTTCTTC.